A selection of T cell receptor beta chains follows, all from one sample in a study of T cell responses to AZD1222 COVID-19 vaccine. Some clones are missing from TCRdb's copy, which holds only in-frame ones; the method was immunoSEQ multiplex PCR. The sample has roughly 50,000 clones, 86% seen once. This specimen was peripheral blood, taken 28 days after the second AZD1222 dose. All receptors derive from an adult who received the AZD1222 COVID-19 vaccine. The CDR3 runs from the conserved cysteine through the conserved F or W. D genes are given only for firm matches. A row's size may be missing; if present it is once, few, many or a size class.

clone size	J gene	V gene	D gene	CDR3 protein	CDR3 DNA
NA	TRBJ1-2	TRBV13	NA	CASSLALRAAGSGYTF	TGTGCCAGCAGCTTAGCCCTCCGGGCCGCGGGGAGTGGCTACACCTTC
NA	TRBJ2-1	TRBV19	TRBD2	CASSPSSFSGRVYNEQFF	TGTGCCAGTAGTCCCTCATCCTTTAGCGGGAGGGTTTACAATGAGCAGTTCTTC
NA	TRBJ1-1	TRBV7-2	NA	CASSLVRLNTEAFF	TGTGCCAGCAGCTTAGTGCGGCTGAACACTGAAGCTTTCTTT
NA	TRBJ1-1	TRBV7-8	TRBD1	CASSPGDRGTEAFF	TGTGCCAGCAGCCCGGGAGACAGGGGCACTGAAGCTTTCTTT
NA	TRBJ2-5	TRBV18	TRBD2	CASSPWTGGPETQYF	TGTGCCAGCTCACCTTGGACGGGAGGGCCAGAGACCCAGTACTTC
NA	TRBJ2-7	TRBV5-1	TRBD2	CASSLGGTSGSVYEQYF	TGCGCCAGCAGCTTGGGGGGGACTAGCGGGAGTGTATACGAGCAGTACTTC
NA	TRBJ2-3	TRBV18	NA	CASSPPRAGDYTQYF	TGTGCCAGCTCACCACCGAGGGCCGGAGATTATACGCAGTATTTT
NA	TRBJ1-1	TRBV14	NA	CASSQNGAGEAFF	TGTGCCAGCAGCCAAAACGGGGCCGGTGAAGCTTTCTTT
NA	TRBJ2-5	TRBV4-2	TRBD2	CASSQDYPSGPLNQETQYF	TGTGCCAGCAGCCAAGATTACCCTAGCGGACCTCTAAACCAAGAGACCCAGTACTTC
few	TRBJ2-7	TRBV5-6	NA	CASSLWVRAYEQYF	TGTGCCAGCAGCTTATGGGTCAGGGCCTACGAGCAGTACTTC
NA	TRBJ1-2	TRBV3-1/TRBV3-2	TRBD1	CASSNLLRQGFGYTF	TGTGCCAGCAGCAACCTGTTAAGACAGGGGTTTGGCTACACCTTC
NA	TRBJ2-4	TRBV6-5	NA	CASSYSSNREDIQYF	TGTGCCAGCAGTTACTCGTCAAACAGGGAGGACATTCAGTACTTC
NA	TRBJ2-7	TRBV14	NA	CASSQGRRSSRLEQYF	TGTGCCAGCAGCCAAGGTCGGCGGTCGTCCCGTCTCGAGCAGTACTTC
NA	TRBJ2-3	TRBV5-4	TRBD1	CASSPSGTGRDTQYF	TGTGCCAGCAGCCCGTCGGGGACAGGAAGGGATACGCAGTATTTT
NA	TRBJ1-5	TRBV2	NA	CATDDGNQPQHF	TGTGCCACCGATGACGGGAATCAGCCCCAGCATTTT
once	TRBJ2-7	TRBV5-1	NA	CASSLGTLGTREQYF	TGCGCCAGCAGCTTAGGGACCTTAGGGACACGCGAGCAGTACTTC
NA	TRBJ1-2	TRBV12-3/TRBV12-4	NA	CASSFGGNGYTF	TGTGCCAGCAGTTTCGGGGGGAATGGCTACACCTTC